This T cell receptor (beta chain) comes out of a study of OX40 agonist ivuxolimab in advanced cancers. Assay: immunoSEQ multiplex PCR; the TCRdb copy retains only in-frame clones and omits some. The sample has over 20,000 clones, around four fifths seen once; the top ten hold approximately 1.5%. A remark on this clone: No antigen is known for it. At one of its ends the junction is not consistent with the germline gene, which may arise from a read error.

Overall study results and limits: By week 6 at 0.1 to 3.0 mg/kg, blood CD4+ and CD8+ T cells had expanded clonally.

The CDR3 has 13 residues. Germline V gene data show CDR1 as GTSNPN and CDR2 as SVGIG (reference sequence). The gene calls are TRBV30 and TRBJ1-2; D remains unclear. The starting material was CD4+ or CD8+ T cells sorted from blood, obtained in a trial of the OX40 agonist ivuxolimab. The receptor comes from an adult with an advanced solid tumor such as melanoma, head and neck, liver or kidney cancer. The CDR3 nucleotides are TGTGCCCGGAGTGTACCAATAGCGCGTGGCTACACCTTC. Amino acids: CARSVPIARGYTF. Looking up the rest from reference TRBV30 and TRBJ1-2 gives the full variable domain: SQTIHQWPATLVQPVGSPLSLECTVEGTSNPNLYWYRQAAGRGLQLLFYSVGIGQISSEVPQNLSASRPQDRQFILSSKKLLLSDSGFYLCARSVPIARGYTFGSGTRLTVV.